The present TCR beta chain was sequenced within a study of cytomegalovirus exposure and HLA in healthy donors. The study ran its PCR with 60 Vbeta and 13 Jbeta primers. Produced via immunoSEQ multiplex PCR; TCRdb's table is partial and in-frame only. Found here are fewer than 250,000 clones, 70% to 80% of them singletons; the top ten hold approximately 0.4%. A remark on this clone: Its target is not known.

Study conclusions and caveats: Presence/absence analyses assumed roughly uniform sequencing depth across donors.

Trimming took 3 bases from V and 8 from J; bases not matched to a gene: 6. In germline, CDR1 is SGDLS, CDR2 YYNGEE. The CDR3 totals 16 residues. The origin of this receptor is a male donor in good health and CMV-seropositive. Sequencing was carried out using PBMCs. The chain links TRBV9 to TRBJ2-1, with 15 bases matching TRBD2. The CDR3 DNA reads TGTGCCAGCAGCGCCGGACTAGCGGGAGGGCCCCATGAGCAGTTCTTC. Residues: CASSAGLAGGPHEQFF.